This T cell receptor beta chain was retrieved from a study of blood T cell repertoires in COVID-19. Study details: Samples came from the United States, Italy and Spain, spanning acute and convalescent COVID-19.

Sequencing was performed with immunoSEQ multiplex PCR; in TCRdb, only in-frame clones are kept and a portion is missing. The sample records 300,000 to 450,000 clones, around 87% being singletons. This CDR3 contains 13 residues. The V and J ends lost 4 bases and 4 bases, in that order; junction bases with no gene match: 4. CDR1 is SGHNT and CDR2 is YYREEE in the germline V gene (reference sequence). This clone has just one count. Enrollees, about 18 to 95 years old, lived in approximately 25 US areas. Participants had their cohort set by participant-reported clinical history. Among Cohort 3 donors, those recovered had two negative PCRs, clearance, or symptom resolution.

The receptor was isolated from a man aged 18 to 30 who had recovered from COVID-19. Specimen: PBMCs or T cells enriched from blood (not recorded which). The V call is TRBV5-4, the J call TRBJ1-2, with 7 nucleotides matching TRBD1. The CDR3 sequence: CASSPDRSYGYTF. The CDR3 DNA reads TGTGCCAGCAGCCCGGACAGGAGCTATGGCTACACCTTC.